The 16 T cell receptor beta chains in this list originate from one sample, sequenced in a study of CDR3 diversity in severe acne. TCRdb independently ran MiXCR on the PCR reads; one entry per CDR3 protein. The sample lists some 84,000 distinct CDR3 sequences, about half seen once, with over 9% in the top ten. Source material: blood. These receptors all stem from a male donor in good health, serving as a control.

CDR3 loop: CASSPYRDRDPLSNEQFF. CDR3 coding DNA: TGTGCCAGCAGTCCCTACCGGGACAGGGATCCTTTAAGCAATGAGCAGTTCTTC. J is TRBJ2-1 and V is TRBV6-1; 9 nucleotides line up with TRBD1. V lost 5 bases, J lost 6 bases, and 17 bases stayed unmatched. The CDR3 is 18 residues long. Germline lookup yields CDR1 MNHNS and CDR2 SASEGT.

This clonotype was counted at least ten times. This chain connects TRBV25-1 to TRBJ1-2; 9 bases align to TRBD1. Germline loops: CDR1 MGHDK, CDR2 SYGVNS. The CDR3 is 15 residues long. V was clipped by 5 bases and J by 2 bases; unmatched bases: 6. The CDR3 protein is CASSRLGTGNYGYTF. Here the CDR3 DNA reads TGTGCCAGCAGTCGGCTGGGGACAGGGAACTATGGCTACACCTTC.

This clonotype has a count of ten or more. This chain uses TRBV6-1 with TRBJ2-2; possible D gene TRBD2, 5 bases. This CDR3 spans 17 amino acids. Trimming cost V 2 bases and J 4 bases, with 17 bases left between them. The germline V gene has CDR1 MNHNS and CDR2 SASEGT. This chain's CDR3 is CASSEYPTGVGTGELFF. In DNA, the CDR3 is TGTGCCAGCAGTGAATACCCCACCGGGGTTGGCACCGGGGAGCTGTTTTTT.

The chain recombines TRBV6-5 with TRBJ1-2; TRBD1 aligns across 7 bases. This CDR3 is built from 15 residues. The junction had 14 bases not matched to a gene; V was cut back by 6 bases and J by 7 bases. CDR1 MNHEY and CDR2 SVGAGI come from the germline V gene. This chain's CDR3 is CASSTRTGVAVGYTF. CDR3 nucleotides: TGTGCCAGCAGCACCCGTACAGGGGTTGCAGTTGGCTACACCTTC.

As to this clonotype: No DNA is shown, since the ends of the CDR3 on it are uncertain; the CDR3 is the one TCRdb lists. The chain couples TRBV9 to TRBJ2-2; the D call TRBD1 from the table was never checked on the DNA. Including both end residues, the CDR3 is 21 amino acids long. Germline V CDR1 and CDR2: SGDLS, YYNGEE. CDR3: CASSLGGGNQYFGPGTGELFF.

Concerning this clonotype itself: Compared with germline, one end of the junction differs, possibly owing to a read error. The chain carries TRBV7-9 and TRBJ1-1; D gene unclear. The germline gives CDR1 SEHNR, CDR2 FQNEAQ (reference sequence). The CDR3 consists of 13 residues. This chain's CDR3 is CASSLGLNTGAFF. The DNA for the CDR3 is TGTGCCAGCAGCTTGGGTTTGAACACTGGAGCTTTCTTT.

CDR3 amino acids: CASSYAGRSYNEQFF. The CDR3 nucleotides are TGTGCCAGCAGTTACGCTGGGCGATCTTACAATGAGCAGTTCTTC. The chain combines TRBV6-5 with TRBJ2-1; D gene unclear. This CDR3 has 15 residues. Germline V gene data show CDR1 as MNHEY and CDR2 as SVGAGI. The V end was cut by 2 bases, the J end by 4 bases, with 12 bases between.

The rearrangement uses TRBV10-2 and TRBJ1-1; D may be TRBD1 (5 bases). CDR3 size: 18 residues. Per germline, CDR1 WSHSY and CDR2 SAAADI. V lost 0 bases and J lost 1, with 18 bases in between. The CDR3 loop is CASSESTGGGAENTEAFF. CDR3 coding DNA: TGCGCCAGCAGTGAGTCTACGGGGGGTGGGGCCGAGAACACTGAAGCTTTCTTT.

Ten or more counts support this clonotype. The genes are TRBV11-2 and TRBJ2-1; perhaps TRBD2 as D (6 bases). The V gene's germline CDR1 is SGHAT and CDR2 FQNNGV. The CDR3 totals 16 residues. The V end lost 7 bases, the J end lost 5 bases, and 21 bases lay between the germline ends. CDR3 bases: TGTGCCAGCACTCGGGGGATATACGTTGGGAACAATGAGCAGTTCTTC. As protein: CASTRGIYVGNNEQFF.

This clonotype has only one observation. This chain uses TRBV25-1 with TRBJ1-6; tentatively, D is TRBD1 (5 bases). The V gene lost 6 bases and the J gene lost 9 bases, with 15 bases spanning the gap. CDR3 length: 14 residues. Germline lookup yields CDR1 MGHDK and CDR2 SYGVNS. The CDR3 DNA is TGTGCCAGCAGCCAAGGACAACTCGTTTCACCCCTCCACTTT. Protein product: CASSQGQLVSPLHF.

This clonotype was counted only a few times. The chain employs TRBV12-3 or TRBV12-4 and TRBJ1-1; D is undetermined. The CDR3 has 13 residues. V lost 7 bases and J 3 bases, leaving 12 bases between the germline ends. CDR3 DNA: TGTGCCAGCATTGGGTCCGGGGACACTGAAGCTTTCTTT. Its protein product is CASIGSGDTEAFF.

The chain joins TRBV4-1 to TRBJ2-2, with D perhaps assigned TRBD1 or TRBD2 (7 bases each). Trimming pared 3 bases from V and 1 base from J, leaving 15 bases between. This CDR3 comprises 17 residues. Germline CDR1 and CDR2: MGHRA and YSYEKL. CDR3 nucleotide sequence: TGCGCCAGCAGCCACCTCAGGGGGGGCGGGAACACCGGGGAGCTGTTTTTT. Protein product: CASSHLRGGGNTGELFF.

This clonotype turned up a few times. The chain recombines TRBV27 with TRBJ2-2; no reliable D call. CDR1 and CDR2 from the germline V gene are MNHEY and SMNVEV (reference sequence). CDR3 length: 15 amino acids. Between the trimmed V and J ends, which lost 1 base and 1 base, there was a span of 7 bases. The CDR3 coding sequence is TGTGCCAGCAGTTTATACAGAGTGAACACCGGGGAGCTGTTTTTT. Protein sequence: CASSLYRVNTGELFF.

This clonotype showed up just a few times. V is TRBV29-1 and J is TRBJ1-4; D gene uncertain. The CDR3 is 12 residues long. Trimming cost V 4 bases and J 3 bases, with 6 bases left between them. CDR1 and CDR2 (germline): SQVTM, ANQGSEA. CDR3 nucleotide sequence: TGCAGCGTTGGGGCCGCTAATGAAAAACTGTTTTTT. Its protein is CSVGAANEKLFF. Complete variable domain (other parts from reference TRBV29-1 and TRBJ1-4): SAVISQKPSRDICQRGTSLTIQCQVDSQVTMMFWYRQQPGQSLTLIATANQGSEATYESGFVIDKFPISRPNLTFSTLTVSNMSPEDSSIYLCSVGAANEKLFFGSGTQLSVL.

The chain couples TRBV7-8 to TRBJ2-2; 11 bases fit TRBD1. The V gene end was trimmed by 5 bases and the J gene end by 4 bases; junction bases not matched to a gene: 9. The CDR3 sequence is 17 residues long. Per germline, CDR1 SGHVS and CDR2 FQNEAQ. CDR3 amino acids: CASSPRGTGGGTGELFF. The CDR3 DNA reads TGTGCCAGCAGCCCTAGGGGGACAGGGGGAGGCACCGGGGAGCTGTTTTTT.

CDR3 nucleotide sequence: TGTGCCAGCAGTGAAGTCGCAGGGGCGGGTGAAAAACTGTTTTTT. Translated: CASSEVAGAGEKLFF. This chain joins TRBV2 and TRBJ1-4, with D maybe TRBD1 (6 bases). Trimming cost V 1 base and J 7 bases, with 13 bases left between them. CDR3 size: 15 residues. Germline-derived CDR1 and CDR2 are SNHLY and FYNNEI.